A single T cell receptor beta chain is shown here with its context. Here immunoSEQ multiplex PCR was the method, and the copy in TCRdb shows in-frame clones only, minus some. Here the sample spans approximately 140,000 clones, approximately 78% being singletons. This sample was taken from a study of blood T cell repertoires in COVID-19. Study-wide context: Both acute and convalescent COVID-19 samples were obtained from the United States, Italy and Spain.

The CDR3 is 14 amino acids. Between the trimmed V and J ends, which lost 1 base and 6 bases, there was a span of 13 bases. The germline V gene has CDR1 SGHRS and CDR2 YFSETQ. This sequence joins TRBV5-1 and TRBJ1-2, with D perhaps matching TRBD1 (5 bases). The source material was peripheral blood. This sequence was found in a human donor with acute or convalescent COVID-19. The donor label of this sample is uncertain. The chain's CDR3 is CASSLSGGANGYTF. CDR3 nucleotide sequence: TGCGCCAGCAGCTTGTCAGGAGGGGCAAATGGCTACACCTTC. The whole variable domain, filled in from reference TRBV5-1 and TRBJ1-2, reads KAGVTQTPRYLIKTRGQQVTLSCSPISGHRSVSWYQQTPGQGLQFLFEYFSETQRNKGNFPGRFSGRQFSNSRSEMNVSTLELGDSALYLCASSLSGGANGYTFGSGTRLTVV.